This T cell receptor beta chain was observed in a study of blood T cell repertoires in COVID-19. This clone occurred a few times. Produced via immunoSEQ multiplex PCR; TCRdb's table is partial and in-frame only. This sample has approximately 210,000 clones, with 86% found just once. The junction had 3 bases not matched to a gene; V was cut back by 1 base and J by 0 bases. Germline CDR1 is SGHTA and CDR2 is FQGNSA. The CDR3 has 16 residues. This TCR came from a man aged 50-60 years with COVID-19, enrolled during active disease. The V gene is TRBV7-2, the J gene TRBJ2-7, with 10 bases identical to TRBD2. Material for sequencing was peripheral blood. The CDR3 protein is CASSLVSGGTSYEQYF. The CDR3 nucleotides read TGTGCCAGCAGCTTAGTTAGCGGGGGGACCTCCTACGAGCAGTACTTC. Variable domain in full (rest from reference TRBV7-2 and TRBJ2-7): GAGVSQSPSNKVTEKGKDVELRCDPISGHTALYWYRQSLGQGLEFLIYFQGNSAPDKSGLPSDRFSAERTGGSVSTLTIQRTQQEDSAVYLCASSLVSGGTSYEQYFGPGTRLTVT.